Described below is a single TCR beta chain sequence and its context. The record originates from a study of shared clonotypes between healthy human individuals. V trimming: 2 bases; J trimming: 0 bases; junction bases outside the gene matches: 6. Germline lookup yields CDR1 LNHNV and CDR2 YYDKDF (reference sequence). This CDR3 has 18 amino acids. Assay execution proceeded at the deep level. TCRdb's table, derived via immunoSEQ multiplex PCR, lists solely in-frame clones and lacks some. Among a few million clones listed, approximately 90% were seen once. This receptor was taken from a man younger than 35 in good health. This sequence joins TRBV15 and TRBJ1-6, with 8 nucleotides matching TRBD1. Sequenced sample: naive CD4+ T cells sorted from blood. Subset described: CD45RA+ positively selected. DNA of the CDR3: TGTGCCACCAGCAGACAAACAGGGGGTAGCTCCTATAATTCACCCCTCCACTTT. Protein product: CATSRQTGGSSYNSPLHF. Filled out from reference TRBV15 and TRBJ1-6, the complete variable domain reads DAMVIQNPRYQVTQFGKPVTLSCSQTLNHNVMYWYQQKSSQAPKLLFHYYDKDFNNEADTPDNFQSRRPNTSFCFLDIRSPGLGDTAMYLCATSRQTGGSSYNSPLHFGNGTRLTVT.